This T cell receptor beta chain is from a study of T cell responses to AZD1222 COVID-19 vaccine. Study findings and constraints: Without day 14 samples, only post-peak T cell repertoires were studied.

Using immunoSEQ multiplex PCR, the repertoire was profiled, and TCRdb retains in-frame clones only, with some absent. This sample has 45,000 to 55,000 clones, with 80% to 90% found just once. With regard to this clone: Its antigen is as yet unknown.

CDR1 is KGHSH, CDR2 LQKENI, per germline. CDR3 length: 16 residues. Trimming shortened V by 2 bases and J by 4 bases, and 17 bases separated the two germline ends. The sample consisted of peripheral blood, taken on day 0 of AZD1222 vaccination. This sequence was found in an adult in good health. The rearrangement links TRBV18 to TRBJ1-2; tentative D call: TRBD1 (5 bases). CDR3 amino acids: CASSPRRDGDLYGYTF. For the CDR3, the DNA is TGTGCCAGCTCACCAAGGCGGGACGGGGATCTCTATGGCTACACCTTC. Using reference TRBV18 and TRBJ1-2 for the parts outside the CDR3, the full variable domain is NAGVMQNPRHLVRRRGQEARLRCSPMKGHSHVYWYRQLPEEGLKFMVYLQKENIIDESGMPKERFSAEFPKEGPSILRIQQVVRGDSAAYFCASSPRRDGDLYGYTFGSGTRLTVV.